This TCR beta chain was sequenced for a study of regulatory and conventional T cells in breast cancer (dated by TCRdb to 2014 to 2015). As to this clonotype: Its antigen target is currently unknown. No much larger clonotype is one base removed from it; base qualities were not supplied.

Libraries were made using PCR. The sequencer was an Illumina MiSeq. The raw public reads went through TCRdb reprocessing: fastp at Q25, MiXCR clone calling, in-frame beta chains kept. Rows matching on CDR3 protein sequence are summarized as one entry with the most common DNA and genes. The sample records approximately 9,600 distinct CDR3 sequences, about 35% of which are singletons. Of the sample, over 5% falls within the top ten clones. The CDR3, cysteine through phenylalanine, is 14 amino acids long. The only DNA kept is the CDR3, 42 bases in frame from the first base. V is reduced by 4 bases and J by 4 bases, leaving a spacing of 11 bases between them. The germline V gene provides CDR1 SGHTA and CDR2 FQGNSA.

The sample consisted of conventional T cells from blood. The receptor comes from a male donor in good health. Recombination linked TRBV7-2 to TRBJ1-5; there is no confident call for the D gene. The sequenced DNA is TGTGCCAGCAGCTCGACGGCGGTTAATCAGCCCCAGCATTTT. It is translated as CASSSTAVNQPQHF.